This T cell receptor beta chain was observed in a study of tumor-infiltrating lymphocytes in primary liver carcinoma. For the study at large: Tumors were staged T1-T3 N0M0 and measured about 4.2 to 10 cm across. The study, taken as a whole, reports: Tumor samples exhibited a significantly greater top-250-clone fraction than blood samples (p = 0.039).

The template, roughly 0.45 ug total RNA, yielded TCR beta cDNA made with a constant-region primer. Libraries covering TCR beta were generated through three nested multiplex PCR rounds (using a slightly modified ARM-PCR). It was with TRBV1-TRBV30 forward primers and a C-beta reverse primer that the first two PCR rounds were run, at around 9 cycles each. Each CDR3 protein gets one entry after TCRdb re-called the multiplex PCR reads with MiXCR. The sample consists of more than 45,000 distinct CDR3 sequences, about 68% of them appearing once. Between the trimmed V and J ends, which lost 5 bases and 9 bases, there was a span of 10 bases. CDR3 length equals 11 residues. Per the germline V gene, CDR1 is ENHRY and CDR2 is SYGVKD. Taking about 20-31 mg of unsorted bulk tissue, the authors co-extracted RNA and DNA. Surgeons resected the patients' primary liver carcinomas. In its sample, this clonotype was seen once. As yet, its antigen is unknown.

This clonotype was obtained from a man aged 40-55 years with primary liver carcinoma and hepatitis B virus infection. J is TRBJ2-5 and V is TRBV10-3; a weak D match, TRBD2 (6 bases). The sequenced material came from liver tumor tissue from sampling region 3. Subset defined: tumor region T3, left-lateral pole. In DNA, the CDR3 is TGTGCCATCAGTTGGGGGGAAGCCCAGTACTTC. This encodes CAISWGEAQYF.